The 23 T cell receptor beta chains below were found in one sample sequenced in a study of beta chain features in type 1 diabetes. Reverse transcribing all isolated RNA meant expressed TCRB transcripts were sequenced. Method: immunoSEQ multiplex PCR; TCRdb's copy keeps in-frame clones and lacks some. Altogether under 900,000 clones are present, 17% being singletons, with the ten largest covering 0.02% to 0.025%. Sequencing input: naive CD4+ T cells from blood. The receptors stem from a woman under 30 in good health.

The CDR3: CASNADTQYF. DNA of the CDR3: TGTGCCAGTAATGCAGATACGCAGTATTTT. V is TRBV21-1 and J is TRBJ2-3; TRBD2 reflects the table's D call only, with no check against the DNA. TRBV21-1 is flagged as a pseudogene. The CDR3 totals 10 residues.

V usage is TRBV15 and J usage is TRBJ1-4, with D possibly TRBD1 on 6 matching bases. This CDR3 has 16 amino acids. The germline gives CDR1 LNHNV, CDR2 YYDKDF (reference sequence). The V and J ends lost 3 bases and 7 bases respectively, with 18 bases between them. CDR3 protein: CATSRRTARYGEKLFF. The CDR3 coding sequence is TGTGCCACCAGCAGGAGGACAGCACGCTATGGTGAAAAACTGTTTTTT.

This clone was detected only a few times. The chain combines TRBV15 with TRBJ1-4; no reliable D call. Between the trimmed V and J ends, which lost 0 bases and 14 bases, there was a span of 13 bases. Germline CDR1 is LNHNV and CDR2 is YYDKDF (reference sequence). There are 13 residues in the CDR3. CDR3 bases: TGTGCCACCAGCAGAGACCGAGGACGGCGCCTGTTTTTT. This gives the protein CATSRDRGRRLFF.

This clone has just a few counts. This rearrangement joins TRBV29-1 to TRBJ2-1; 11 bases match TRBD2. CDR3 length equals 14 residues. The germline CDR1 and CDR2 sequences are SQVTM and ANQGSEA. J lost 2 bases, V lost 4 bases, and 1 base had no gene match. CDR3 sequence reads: CSVASGRPYNEQFF. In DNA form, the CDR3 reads TGCAGCGTTGCTAGCGGGAGGCCCTACAATGAGCAGTTCTTC.

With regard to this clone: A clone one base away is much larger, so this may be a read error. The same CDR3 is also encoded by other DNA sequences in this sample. Here the CDR3 reads CASSPSTDTQYF. In nucleotides, the CDR3 is TGTGCCAGCAGCCCCAGCACAGATACGCAGTATTTT. The chain uses TRBV7-8 and TRBJ2-3; D is undetermined. Germline CDR1 reads SGHVS; CDR2 reads FQNEAQ. The CDR3 is 12 amino acids. The germline V and J ends were trimmed by 5 bases and 0 bases, with 3 bases remaining between them. The full variable domain, in which reference TRBV7-8 and TRBJ2-3 provide the parts outside the CDR3, is GAGVSQSPRYKVAKRGQDVALRCDPISGHVSLFWYQQALGQGPEFLTYFQNEAQLDKSGLPSDRFFAERPEGSVSTLKIQRTQQEDSAVYLCASSPSTDTQYFGPGTRLTVL.

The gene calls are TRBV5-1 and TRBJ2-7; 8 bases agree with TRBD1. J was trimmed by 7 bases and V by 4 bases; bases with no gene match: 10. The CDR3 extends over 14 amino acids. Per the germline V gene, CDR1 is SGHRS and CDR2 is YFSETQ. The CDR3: CASSVGQVTGEQYF. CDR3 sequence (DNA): TGCGCCAGCAGCGTGGGACAGGTCACGGGGGAGCAGTACTTC.

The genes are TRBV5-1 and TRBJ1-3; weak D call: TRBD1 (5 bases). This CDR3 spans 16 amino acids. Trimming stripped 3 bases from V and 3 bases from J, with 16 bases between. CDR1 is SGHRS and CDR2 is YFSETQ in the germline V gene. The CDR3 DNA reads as TGCGCCAGCAGCTCGGGGGTCAACTATGTTGGAAACACCATATATTTT. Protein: CASSSGVNYVGNTIYF.

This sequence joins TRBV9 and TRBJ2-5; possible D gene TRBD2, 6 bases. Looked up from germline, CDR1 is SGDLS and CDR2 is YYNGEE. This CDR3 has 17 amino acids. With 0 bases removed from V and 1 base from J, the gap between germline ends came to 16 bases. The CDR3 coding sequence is TGTGCCAGCAGCGTAGATCCCCCGGGAGTTGGCCAAGAGACCCAGTACTTC. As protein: CASSVDPPGVGQETQYF.

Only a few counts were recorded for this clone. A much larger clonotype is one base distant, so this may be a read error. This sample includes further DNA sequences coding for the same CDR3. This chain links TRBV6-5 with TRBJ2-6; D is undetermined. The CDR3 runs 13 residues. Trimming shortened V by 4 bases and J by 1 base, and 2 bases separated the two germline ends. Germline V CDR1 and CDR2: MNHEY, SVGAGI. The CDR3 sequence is CASSFSGANVLTF. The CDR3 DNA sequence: TGTGCCAGCAGTTTTTCTGGGGCCAACGTCCTGACTTTC.

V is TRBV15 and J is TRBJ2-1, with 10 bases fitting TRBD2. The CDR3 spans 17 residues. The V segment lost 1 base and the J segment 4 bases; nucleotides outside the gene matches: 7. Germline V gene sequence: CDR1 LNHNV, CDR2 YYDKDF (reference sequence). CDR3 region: CATSRGWTSGRYNEQFF. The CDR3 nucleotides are TGTGCCACCAGCAGAGGATGGACTAGCGGAAGATACAATGAGCAGTTCTTC.

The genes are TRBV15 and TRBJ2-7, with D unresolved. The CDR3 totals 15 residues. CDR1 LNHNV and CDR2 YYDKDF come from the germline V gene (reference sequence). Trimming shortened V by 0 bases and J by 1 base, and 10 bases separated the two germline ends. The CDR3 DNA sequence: TGTGCCACCAGCAGAGATAACCTTGGTTCCTACGAGCAGTACTTC. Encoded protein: CATSRDNLGSYEQYF. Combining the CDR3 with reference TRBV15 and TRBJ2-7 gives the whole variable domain DAMVIQNPRYQVTQFGKPVTLSCSQTLNHNVMYWYQQKSSQAPKLLFHYYDKDFNNEADTPDNFQSRRPNTSFCFLDIRSPGLGDTAMYLCATSRDNLGSYEQYFGPGTRLTVT.

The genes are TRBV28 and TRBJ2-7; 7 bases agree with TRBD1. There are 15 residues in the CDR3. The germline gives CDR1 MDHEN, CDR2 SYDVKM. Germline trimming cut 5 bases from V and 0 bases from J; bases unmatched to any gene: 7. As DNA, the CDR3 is TGTGCCAGCAGTCGATCGGACAGGACCTCCTACGAGCAGTACTTC. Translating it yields CASSRSDRTSYEQYF.

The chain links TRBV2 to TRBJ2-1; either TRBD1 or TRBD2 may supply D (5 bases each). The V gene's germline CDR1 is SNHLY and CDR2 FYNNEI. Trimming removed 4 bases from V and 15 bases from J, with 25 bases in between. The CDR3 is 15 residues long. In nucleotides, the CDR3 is TGTGCCAGCAGTGGAGCGATCGGGGCCCGAGGACCTACGTTCTTC. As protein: CASSGAIGARGPTFF. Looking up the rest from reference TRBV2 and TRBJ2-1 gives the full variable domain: EPEVTQTPSHQVTQMGQEVILRCVPISNHLYFYWYRQILGQKVEFLVSFYNNEISEKSEIFDDQFSVERPDGSNFTLKIRSTKLEDSAMYFCASSGAIGARGPTFFGPGTRLTVL.

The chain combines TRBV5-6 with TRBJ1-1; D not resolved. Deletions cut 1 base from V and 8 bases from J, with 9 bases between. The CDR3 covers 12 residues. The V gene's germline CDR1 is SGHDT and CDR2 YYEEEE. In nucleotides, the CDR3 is TGTGCCAGCAGCTTGTTGCCCGGGGAAGCTTTCTTT. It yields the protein CASSLLPGEAFF.

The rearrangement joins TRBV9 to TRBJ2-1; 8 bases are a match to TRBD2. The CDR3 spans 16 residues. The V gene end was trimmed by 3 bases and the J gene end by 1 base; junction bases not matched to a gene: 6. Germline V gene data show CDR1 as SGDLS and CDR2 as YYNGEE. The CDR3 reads CASSAPGLVSYNEQFF. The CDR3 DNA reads TGTGCCAGCAGCGCCCCGGGACTAGTATCCTACAATGAGCAGTTCTTC.

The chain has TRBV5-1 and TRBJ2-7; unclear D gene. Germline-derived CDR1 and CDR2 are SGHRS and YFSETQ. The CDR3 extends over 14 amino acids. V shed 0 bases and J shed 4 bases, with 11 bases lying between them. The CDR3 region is CASSLEDPRYEQYF. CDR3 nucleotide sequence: TGCGCCAGCAGCTTGGAGGATCCCCGGTACGAGCAGTACTTC. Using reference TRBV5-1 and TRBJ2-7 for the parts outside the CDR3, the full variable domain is KAGVTQTPRYLIKTRGQQVTLSCSPISGHRSVSWYQQTPGQGLQFLFEYFSETQRNKGNFPGRFSGRQFSNSRSEMNVSTLELGDSALYLCASSLEDPRYEQYFGPGTRLTVT.

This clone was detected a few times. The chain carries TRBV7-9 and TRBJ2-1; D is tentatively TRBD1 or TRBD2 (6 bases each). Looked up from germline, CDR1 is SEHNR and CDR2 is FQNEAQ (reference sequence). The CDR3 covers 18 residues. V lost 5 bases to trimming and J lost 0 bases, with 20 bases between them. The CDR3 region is CASSPTRGRGVSYNEQFF. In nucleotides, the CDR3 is TGTGCCAGCAGCCCCACCCGGGGAAGGGGGGTCTCCTACAATGAGCAGTTCTTC.

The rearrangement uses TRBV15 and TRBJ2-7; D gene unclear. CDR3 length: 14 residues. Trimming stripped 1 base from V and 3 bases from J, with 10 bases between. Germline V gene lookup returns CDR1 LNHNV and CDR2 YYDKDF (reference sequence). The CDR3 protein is CATSRGPGYYEQYF. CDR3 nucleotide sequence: TGTGCCACCAGCAGAGGTCCGGGCTACTACGAGCAGTACTTC.

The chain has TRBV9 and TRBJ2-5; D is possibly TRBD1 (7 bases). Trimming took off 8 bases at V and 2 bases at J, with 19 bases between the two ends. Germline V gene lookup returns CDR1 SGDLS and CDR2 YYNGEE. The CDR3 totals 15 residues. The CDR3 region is CASSSAGRGQETQYF. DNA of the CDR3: TGTGCCAGTAGTTCAGCGGGCAGGGGGCAAGAGACCCAGTACTTC.

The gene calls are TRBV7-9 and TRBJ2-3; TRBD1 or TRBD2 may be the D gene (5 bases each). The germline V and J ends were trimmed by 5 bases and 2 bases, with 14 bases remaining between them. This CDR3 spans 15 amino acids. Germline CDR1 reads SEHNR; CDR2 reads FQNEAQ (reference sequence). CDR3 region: CASSPGGTDTDTQYF. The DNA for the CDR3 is TGTGCCAGCAGCCCCGGTGGGACCGACACAGATACGCAGTATTTT.

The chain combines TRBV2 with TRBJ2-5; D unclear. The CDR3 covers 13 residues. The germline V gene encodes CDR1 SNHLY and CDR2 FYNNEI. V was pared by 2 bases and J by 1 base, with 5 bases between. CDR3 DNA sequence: TGTGCCAGCAGTGAATGGGGCCAAGAGACCCAGTACTTC. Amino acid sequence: CASSEWGQETQYF.

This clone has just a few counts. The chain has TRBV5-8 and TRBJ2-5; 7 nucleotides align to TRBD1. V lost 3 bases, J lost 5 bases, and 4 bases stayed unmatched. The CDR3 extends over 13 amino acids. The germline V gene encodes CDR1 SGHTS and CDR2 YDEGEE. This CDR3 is CASSSWDSETQYF. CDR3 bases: TGTGCCAGCAGCTCTTGGGACAGTGAGACCCAGTACTTC.

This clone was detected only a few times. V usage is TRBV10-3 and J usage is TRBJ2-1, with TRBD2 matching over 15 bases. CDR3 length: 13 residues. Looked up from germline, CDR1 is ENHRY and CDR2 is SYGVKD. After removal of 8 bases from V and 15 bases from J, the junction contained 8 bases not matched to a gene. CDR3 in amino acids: CAIEGTSGRPRFF. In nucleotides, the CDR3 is TGTGCCATCGAGGGGACTAGCGGGAGGCCCAGGTTCTTC.